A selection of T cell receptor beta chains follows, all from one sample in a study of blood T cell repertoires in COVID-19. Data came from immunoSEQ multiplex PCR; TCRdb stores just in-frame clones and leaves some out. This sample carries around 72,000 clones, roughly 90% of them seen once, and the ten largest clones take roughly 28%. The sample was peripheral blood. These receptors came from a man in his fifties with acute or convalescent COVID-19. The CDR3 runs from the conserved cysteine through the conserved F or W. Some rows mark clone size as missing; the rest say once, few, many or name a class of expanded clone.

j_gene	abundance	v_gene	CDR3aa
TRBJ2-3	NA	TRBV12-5	CASGLPHIPTQYF
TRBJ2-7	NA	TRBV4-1	CASSQATQGSYEQYF
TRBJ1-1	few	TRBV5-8	CASSLAWRGGSKAFF
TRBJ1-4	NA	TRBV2	CASMGFRQTNEKLFF
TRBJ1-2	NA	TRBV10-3	CAISESTGSYGYTF
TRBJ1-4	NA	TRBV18	CASSPGQNEKLFF
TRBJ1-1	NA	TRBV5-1	CASSPWTGDTEAFF
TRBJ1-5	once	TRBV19	CASSMGGRQPQHF
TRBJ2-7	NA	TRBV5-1	CASSLPKLYEQYF
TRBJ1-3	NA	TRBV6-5	CASSYSGGFGNTIYF
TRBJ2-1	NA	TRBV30	CAWYRDSNEQFF
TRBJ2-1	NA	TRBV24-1	CATSDLSETGGNEQFF
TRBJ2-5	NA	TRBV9	CASSPTSGGLEETQYF
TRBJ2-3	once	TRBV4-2	CASSPWGSGSTDTQYF
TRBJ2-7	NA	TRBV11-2	CASSLGSGLAYEQYF
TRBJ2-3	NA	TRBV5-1	CASSFHGDTTDTQYF
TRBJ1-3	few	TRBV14	CASSQDLGNTIYF
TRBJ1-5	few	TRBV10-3	CAISASRNQPQHF
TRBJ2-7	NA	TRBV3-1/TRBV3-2	CASSRRTASYEQYF
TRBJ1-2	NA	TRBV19	CASSTTPRGANYGYTF
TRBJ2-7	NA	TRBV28	CASRPPQGYTYEQYF
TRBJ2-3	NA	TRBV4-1	CASSQVPSADTQYF
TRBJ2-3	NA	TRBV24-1	CATSGDRALSTDTQYF
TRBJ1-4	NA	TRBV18	CASSPAGGSTNEKLFF
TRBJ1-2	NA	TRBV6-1	CASSDRRTTDYGYTF
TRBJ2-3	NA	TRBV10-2	CASSEEGGADTQYF
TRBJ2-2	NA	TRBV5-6	CASSPLDRNTGELFF
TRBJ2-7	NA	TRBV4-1	CASSQVTISGYEQYF
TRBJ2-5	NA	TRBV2	CASWDRGETQYF
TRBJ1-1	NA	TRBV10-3	CAISEYLTSDTEAFF
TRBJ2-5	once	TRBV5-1	CASTSTSLQTQYF
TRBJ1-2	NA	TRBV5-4	CASSLDLGQGAYTF
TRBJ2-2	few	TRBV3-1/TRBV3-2	CASSPTLTYTGELFF
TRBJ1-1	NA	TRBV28	CASRTTGQGLRNTEAFF
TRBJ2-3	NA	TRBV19	CASSMTASLTDTQYF
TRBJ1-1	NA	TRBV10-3	CATRGGYTEAFF
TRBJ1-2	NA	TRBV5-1	CASSVGAGQGAWANYGYTF
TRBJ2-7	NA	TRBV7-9	CASSWDRGPYEQYF
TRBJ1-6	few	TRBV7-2	CASSPQLDSPLHF
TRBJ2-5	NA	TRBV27	CASNTAGETQYF
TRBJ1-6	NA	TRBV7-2	CASSITDRYNSPLHF
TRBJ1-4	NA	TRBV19	CASRSWEKLFF
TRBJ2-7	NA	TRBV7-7	CASSTWTDSEQYF